The clone carrying this TCR beta chain showed up just a few times. Its antigen is currently unknown. TCRdb reanalysed the 5' RACE reads using MiXCR and keeps one entry per CDR3 protein. The data contain about 74,000 distinct CDR3 sequences, more than 5.5% of them singletons. The data are from a study of T cells after yellow fever vaccination. Overall study: Each low-cell-number fraction was prepared by means of SMART-Seq v4 Ultra Low Input.

Study-level findings and limits: A faster peak, day 5 versus 15, was reached by the weaker secondary response. High-abundance clonotypes from the bulk population could contaminate FACS-sorted repertoires. Subsequent to the booster, the majority of primary-vaccination clones reappeared (96% CD4, around 90% CD8).

Trimming cost V 6 bases and J 1 base, with 9 bases left between them. CDR3 length: 13 residues. This chain uses TRBV12-3 or TRBV12-4 with TRBJ1-1, with a possible D match to TRBD1 (6 bases). The receptor comes from a man aged 18 to 29 who received the YFV17D yellow fever vaccine. This specimen consisted of CD8+ T cells sorted from PBMCs, obtained 5 days after the first yellow fever vaccination. The CDR3 here is CASSQQGNTEAFF. Here the CDR3 DNA reads TGTGCCAGCAGCCAACAGGGGAACACTGAAGCTTTCTTT.